These 32 T cell receptor beta chains originate from one sample sequenced in a study of blood T cell repertoires in COVID-19. The data were produced by immunoSEQ multiplex PCR, yet TCRdb's version contains in-frame clones alone and is incomplete. This table has some 150,000 clones, over 65% appearing once. Sequencing was performed on peripheral blood. The receptors derive from a woman aged 80 or over with active or convalescent COVID-19.

The table lists this clone with a few counts. The sample has other DNA sequences that encode this CDR3 too. This chain links TRBV6-5 with TRBJ1-2; 8 bases match TRBD1. Trimming cost V 5 bases and J 2 bases; bases outside gene matches: 1. Germline V lookup: CDR1 MNHEY, CDR2 SVGAGI. The CDR3 runs 13 residues. The chain's CDR3 is CASSRQGNYGYTF. The CDR3 DNA sequence: TGTGCCAGCAGTCGACAGGGGAACTATGGCTACACCTTC.

A few counts support this clone. The chain combines TRBV4-1 with TRBJ1-1; possible D gene TRBD1, 5 bases. The V gene lost 1 base and the J gene lost 0 bases, with 9 bases spanning the gap. Per germline, CDR1 MGHRA and CDR2 YSYEKL. This CDR3 is 15 amino acids long. CDR3 DNA sequence: TGCGCCAGCAGCCAAGTGGGGGGAATGAACACTGAAGCTTTCTTT. Its protein product is CASSQVGGMNTEAFF.

This rearrangement joins TRBV6-2 or TRBV6-3 to TRBJ1-2, with D maybe TRBD1 (5 bases). Per germline, CDR1 MNHEY and CDR2 SVGEGT. V gave up 0 bases and J gave up 0 bases, with 17 bases separating them. CDR3 length equals 18 residues. The CDR3 sequence is CASSYSNDRQLTNYGYTF. The CDR3 nucleotides read TGTGCCAGCAGTTACTCGAACGACAGACAACTTACTAACTATGGCTACACCTTC.

V gene TRBV6-5 combines with J gene TRBJ1-6, with TRBD1 identical over 10 bases. The V segment lost 6 bases and the J segment 10 bases; nucleotides outside the gene matches: 6. CDR3 length: 14 amino acids. Per the germline V gene, CDR1 is MNHEY and CDR2 is SVGAGI. The CDR3 DNA reads as TGTGCCAGCAGGTCCGGGACAGGGGTATCACCCCTCCACTTT. Its translation: CASRSGTGVSPLHF.

The V call is TRBV29-1, the J call TRBJ1-2; no definite D call. V lost 6 bases to trimming and J lost 4 bases, with 15 bases between them. The length of the CDR3 is 13 residues. Germline CDR1 SQVTM, CDR2 ANQGSEA. This CDR3 reads CSVNFGLSYGYTF. In DNA form, the CDR3 reads TGCAGCGTGAACTTCGGTCTCTCCTATGGCTACACCTTC.

This chain joins TRBV6-6 and TRBJ1-4; 10 positions match TRBD1. CDR3 length: 15 residues. The germline CDR1 and CDR2 sequences are MNHNY and SVGAGI (reference sequence). The junction had 5 bases not matched to a gene; V was cut back by 5 bases and J by 5 bases. In DNA, the CDR3 is TGTGCCAGCAGTGACAGGGGGCTCCTAAATGAAAAACTGTTTTTT. This gives the protein CASSDRGLLNEKLFF.

The table lists this clone with a few counts. The gene calls are TRBV3-1 (or the pseudogene TRBV3-2) and TRBJ1-1; D unresolved. The CDR3 contains 13 residues. V was shortened by 2 bases and J by 4 bases, with 8 bases between the two germline ends. Germline CDR1 and CDR2: LGHDT and YNNKEL (reference sequence). Here the CDR3 DNA reads TGTGCCAGCAGCCAAAATCGCGCCACTGAAGCTTTCTTT. Amino acid sequence: CASSQNRATEAFF.

This sequence joins TRBV5-1 and TRBJ2-7; maybe TRBD2 (5 bases). Trimming cost V 1 base and J 0 bases, with 8 bases left between them. The CDR3 is made up of 14 amino acids. Germline V gives CDR1 SGHRS, CDR2 YFSETQ. CDR3 coding DNA: TGCGCCAGCAGCTTGCCTGGGAGCTCCTACGAGCAGTACTTC. As protein: CASSLPGSSYEQYF.

V is TRBV6-2 or TRBV6-3 and J is TRBJ1-5, with 7 bases lining up with TRBD1. The CDR3 sequence is 18 residues long. Germline assignment: CDR1 MNHEY and CDR2 SVGEGT. Trimming took 0 bases from V and 2 from J; bases not matched to a gene: 10. The CDR3 nucleotides read TGTGCCAGCAGTTACTCCGGGTACAGGGGTCAAGGCAATCAGCCCCAGCATTTT. As protein: CASSYSGYRGQGNQPQHF.

This clone was detected once. The chain links TRBV5-8 to TRBJ1-3; possibly TRBD1 for D (6 bases). The germline V gene has CDR1 SGHTS and CDR2 YDEGEE. The CDR3 extends over 15 amino acids. V was pared by 7 bases and J by 0 bases, with 14 bases between. The CDR3 region is CASLWGPVSGNTIYF. The CDR3 DNA sequence: TGTGCCAGCCTCTGGGGGCCGGTCTCTGGAAACACCATATATTTT.

The gene calls are TRBV18 and TRBJ1-6; tentatively, D is TRBD1 (5 bases). Germline V gives CDR1 KGHSH, CDR2 LQKENI. Trimming shortened V by 6 bases and J by 7 bases, and 13 bases separated the two germline ends. This CDR3 comprises 14 residues. CDR3 DNA sequence: TGTGCCAGCTCTCAAGACAGAAACAATTCACCCCTCCACTTT. Translation gives CASSQDRNNSPLHF.

The V call is TRBV7-9, the J call TRBJ1-2; D is perhaps TRBD1 (5 bases). Germline CDR1 and CDR2: SEHNR and FQNEAQ (reference sequence). The V and J ends lost 10 bases and 4 bases respectively, with 16 bases between them. The CDR3 is 13 amino acids. Here the CDR3 DNA reads TGTGCCATGCCGAGGGAGGGGTCCTATGGCTACACCTTC. It is translated as CAMPREGSYGYTF.

This clone appeared once. The chain links TRBV18 to TRBJ1-3, with 12 bases fitting TRBD1. CDR3 length: 16 amino acids. After removal of 3 bases from V and 3 bases from J, the junction contained 3 bases not matched to a gene. Germline CDR1 KGHSH, CDR2 LQKENI. DNA of the CDR3: TGTGCCAGCTCACCGGGACAGGGGGCTTATGGAAACACCATATATTTT. Translated: CASSPGQGAYGNTIYF.

V is TRBV6-2 or TRBV6-3 and J is TRBJ1-3; D unresolved. V shed 2 bases and J shed 2 bases, with 10 bases lying between them. Germline values: CDR1 MNHEY, CDR2 SVGEGT. The CDR3 has 15 amino acids. The CDR3 sequence is CASSYTSTPGNTIYF. The CDR3 nucleotides are TGTGCCAGCAGTTACACGTCTACCCCTGGAAACACCATATATTTT.

This sequence joins TRBV6-2 or TRBV6-3 and TRBJ2-1, with a tentative D call TRBD2 (7 bases). Deletions cut 5 bases from V and 0 bases from J, with 17 bases between. The CDR3 sequence is 17 residues long. Germline V lookup: CDR1 MNHEY, CDR2 SVGEGT. The CDR3 loop is CASSPFLGGRSYNEQFF. The CDR3 DNA reads as TGTGCCAGCAGTCCCTTTTTGGGGGGGCGCTCCTACAATGAGCAGTTCTTC.

This clone was counted at least ten times. CDR3 DNA sequence: TGTGCCACCAGTGTTGGAGATTACAATGAGCAGTTCTTC. Amino acids: CATSVGDYNEQFF. The chain is built from TRBV24-1 and TRBJ2-1; D gene unclear. The V end lost 5 bases, the J end lost 4 bases, and 8 bases lay between the germline ends. The CDR3 sequence is 13 residues long. Germline values: CDR1 KGHDR, CDR2 SFDVKD.

This chain connects TRBV3-1 (or the pseudogene TRBV3-2) to TRBJ2-3; TRBD2 agrees at 11 bases. The trim removed 5 bases at V and 5 bases at J, leaving 9 bases unmatched. CDR1 and CDR2 from the germline V gene are LGHDT and YNNKEL (reference sequence). The CDR3 is 16 amino acids. CDR3 sequence reads: CASSWSSGGGIDTQYF. The CDR3 DNA reads TGTGCCAGCAGCTGGAGTAGCGGGGGGGGAATAGATACGCAGTATTTT.

This chain joins TRBV3-1 (or the pseudogene TRBV3-2) and TRBJ1-2, with a weak D call TRBD1 (5 bases). The germline gives CDR1 LGHDT, CDR2 YNNKEL (reference sequence). The V end was cut by 1 base, the J end by 4 bases, with 10 bases between. This CDR3 has 14 amino acids. CDR3: CASSQGQNPYGYTF. Here the CDR3 DNA reads TGTGCCAGCAGCCAAGGACAGAACCCCTATGGCTACACCTTC.

V gene TRBV6-6 combines with J gene TRBJ2-7; D perhaps matches TRBD1 (6 bases). CDR1 and CDR2 from the germline V gene are MNHNY and SVGAGI (reference sequence). This CDR3 has 14 residues. The ends were cut back, 5 bases at V and 11 bases at J, with 22 bases in the middle. The DNA of the CDR3 is TGTGCCAGCAGTCCCAGGGGACGCCGGGGCGTGAAGTACTTC. This codes for CASSPRGRRGVKYF.

The genes are TRBV19 and TRBJ2-4; D perhaps matches TRBD1 (6 bases). Looked up from germline, CDR1 is LNHDA and CDR2 is SQIVND (reference sequence). V was cut by 5 bases and J by 3 bases, with 17 bases left in between. The CDR3 contains 16 residues. This chain's CDR3 is CASSVNREISKNIQYF. CDR3 nucleotide sequence: TGTGCCAGTAGTGTTAACAGGGAAATCAGCAAAAACATTCAGTACTTC.

The CDR3: CASSYAGQASGSPLHF. The CDR3 DNA reads TGTGCCAGCAGTTACGCGGGACAGGCCAGTGGATCACCCCTCCACTTT. This chain joins TRBV6-5 and TRBJ1-6, with 8 bases matching TRBD1. The germline CDR1 and CDR2 sequences are MNHEY and SVGAGI. V shed 2 bases, J shed 10 bases, and the junction held 10 bases outside the gene matches. There are 16 residues in the CDR3.

The chain carries TRBV21-1 and TRBJ1-2; the D call of TRBD1 is as the table states it, not checked on the DNA. TRBV21-1 is labeled a pseudogene. The CDR3 runs 11 residues. The CDR3 nucleotides are TGTGCCAACCTCAGGGACTATGGCTACACCTTC. Amino acid sequence: CANLRDYGYTF.

The J gene is TRBJ1-4, the V gene TRBV11-2, with a weak D call TRBD1 (6 bases). Trimming removed 4 bases at V and 2 bases at J, with 8 bases between. CDR3 length equals 14 residues. Germline loops: CDR1 SGHAT, CDR2 FQNNGV. The CDR3 nucleotides read TGTGCCAGCAGCTCAGGGGAGACTAATGAAAAACTGTTTTTT. It codes for CASSSGETNEKLFF.

This chain's CDR3 is CAVSGTRGYEQYF. CDR3 nucleotide sequence: TGTGCCGTCTCCGGGACTAGGGGTTACGAGCAGTACTTC. This chain joins TRBV6-5 and TRBJ2-7, with 8 bases fitting TRBD2. Trimming took 11 bases from V and 4 from J; bases not matched to a gene: 10. The CDR3 covers 13 residues. Germline-derived CDR1 and CDR2 are MNHEY and SVGAGI.

The J gene is TRBJ1-5, the V gene TRBV28; 12 bases match TRBD1. After removal of 3 bases from V and 3 bases from J, the junction contained 3 bases not matched to a gene. CDR1 MDHEN and CDR2 SYDVKM come from the germline V gene. There are 16 residues in the CDR3. CDR3 in DNA: TGTGCCAGCAGTTTTTCGGGACAGGGGGCCAATCAGCCCCAGCATTTT. The encoded protein is CASSFSGQGANQPQHF.

This chain links TRBV6-5 with TRBJ1-2, with TRBD1 identical over 12 bases. V lost 7 bases, J lost 8 bases, and 8 bases stayed unmatched. The germline gives CDR1 MNHEY, CDR2 SVGAGI. The CDR3 contains 14 residues. CDR3 bases: TGTGCCAGCATACCGGGACAGGGGGCTGCGGGCTACACCTTC. Amino acid sequence: CASIPGQGAAGYTF.

This clone was seen a handful of times. This chain uses TRBV9 with TRBJ1-1; TRBD1 aligns across 8 bases. The CDR3 is 16 amino acids. Germline V gene lookup returns CDR1 SGDLS and CDR2 YYNGEE. The V segment lost 4 bases and the J segment 5 bases; nucleotides outside the gene matches: 13. CDR3 sequence: CASSRGTGGKQTEAFF. DNA of the CDR3: TGTGCCAGCAGCCGGGGAACAGGGGGGAAACAAACTGAAGCTTTCTTT.

This clone was picked up a small number of times. V gene TRBV7-6 combines with J gene TRBJ2-7; maybe TRBD2 (6 bases). The germline V gene encodes CDR1 SGHVS and CDR2 FNYEAQ. Trimming cost V 2 bases and J 6 bases, with 14 bases left between them. The CDR3 runs to 14 residues. The CDR3 sequence is CASSLISQAGEQYF. The CDR3 nucleotides read TGTGCCAGCAGCTTAATCTCACAAGCGGGCGAGCAGTACTTC.

The chain employs TRBV4-3 and TRBJ2-6; 9 bases map to TRBD1. V gave up 3 bases and J gave up 2 bases; unmatched junction bases: 5. The germline CDR1 and CDR2 sequences are LGHNA and YSLEER. The CDR3 runs 17 residues. The DNA for the CDR3 is TGCGCCAGCAGCCATCAAGGACAGGGGCCTGGGGCCAACGTCCTGACTTTC. As protein: CASSHQGQGPGANVLTF.

CDR3 in DNA: TGTGCCAGTAGTATGTCAGCGGGGGACTACAATGAGCAGTTCTTC. It specifies CASSMSAGDYNEQFF. This sequence joins TRBV19 and TRBJ2-1, with 8 bases that match TRBD2. V lost 3 bases, J lost 3 bases, and 4 bases stayed unmatched. Looked up from germline, CDR1 is LNHDA and CDR2 is SQIVND (reference sequence). This CDR3 region has 15 residues.

The chain links TRBV5-1 to TRBJ2-1; TRBD1 matches 9 bases. Germline values: CDR1 SGHRS, CDR2 YFSETQ. With 1 base clipped from V and 0 bases from J, the junction kept 14 bases outside the gene matches. The CDR3 length is 20 residues. The CDR3 nucleotides are TGCGCCAGCAGCTTGCCGGGACAGGGCTTCACTGTTAGCTCCTACAATGAGCAGTTCTTC. Its translation is CASSLPGQGFTVSSYNEQFF.

This clone was found once. The chain has TRBV23-1 and TRBJ1-6; D unclear. TRBV23-1 is filed as an ORF, its function uncertain. The CDR3 spans 15 residues. Trimming stripped 1 base from V and 9 bases from J, with 13 bases between. In DNA form, the CDR3 reads TGCGCCAGCAGTCAATGCACCCAAATCAGTTCACCCCTCCACTTT. Translation: CASSQCTQISSPLHF.